The text below deals with one T cell receptor beta chain. What it binds is unknown. The data are from a study of a mutant IDH1 vaccine in newly diagnosed glioma. TCRdb's copy holds only in-frame clones and misses some; the assay was immunoSEQ multiplex PCR. The repertoire holds over 30,000 clones, with 70% to 85% as singletons. Time point meaning: week 5, during vaccination. Every single dose of the vaccine, 300 ug of mutant IDH1 20-mer peptide, came with topical imiquimod. V lost 8 bases, J lost 6 bases, and 2 bases stayed unmatched. Germline V gene data show CDR1 as GTSNPN and CDR2 as SVGIG (reference sequence). The CDR3 has 10 residues.

This chain links TRBV30 with TRBJ2-3; 7 bases align to TRBD2. The source material was PBMCs, sampled from a glioma patient whose treatment included an IDH1 peptide vaccine. The TCR sequence derives from a man between 25 and 39 years old with glioma. CDR3: CAGGVDTQYF. CDR3 DNA: TGTGCCGGGGGGGTTGATACGCAGTATTTT.